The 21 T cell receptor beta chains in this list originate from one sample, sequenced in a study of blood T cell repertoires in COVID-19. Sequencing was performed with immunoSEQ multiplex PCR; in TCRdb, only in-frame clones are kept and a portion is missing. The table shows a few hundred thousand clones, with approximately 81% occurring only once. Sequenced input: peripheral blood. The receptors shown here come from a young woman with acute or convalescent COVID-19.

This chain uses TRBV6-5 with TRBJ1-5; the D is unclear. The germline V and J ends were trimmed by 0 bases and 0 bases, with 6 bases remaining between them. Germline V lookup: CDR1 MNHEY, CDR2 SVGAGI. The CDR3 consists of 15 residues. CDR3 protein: CASSYSRDSNQPQHF. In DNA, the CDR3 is TGTGCCAGCAGTTACTCACGGGATAGCAATCAGCCCCAGCATTTT.

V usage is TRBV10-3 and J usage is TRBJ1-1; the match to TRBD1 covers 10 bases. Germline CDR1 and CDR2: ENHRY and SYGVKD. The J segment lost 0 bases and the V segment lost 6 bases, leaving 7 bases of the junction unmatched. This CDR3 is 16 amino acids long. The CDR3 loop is CAISPATGGLNTEAFF. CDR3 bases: TGTGCCATCAGCCCCGCGACAGGGGGCTTGAACACTGAAGCTTTCTTT.

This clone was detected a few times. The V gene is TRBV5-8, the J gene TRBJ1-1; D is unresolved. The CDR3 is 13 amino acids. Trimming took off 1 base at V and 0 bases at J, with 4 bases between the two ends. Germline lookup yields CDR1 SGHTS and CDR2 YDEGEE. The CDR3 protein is CASSLSMNTEAFF. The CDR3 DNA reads TGTGCCAGCAGCTTGTCTATGAACACTGAAGCTTTCTTT.

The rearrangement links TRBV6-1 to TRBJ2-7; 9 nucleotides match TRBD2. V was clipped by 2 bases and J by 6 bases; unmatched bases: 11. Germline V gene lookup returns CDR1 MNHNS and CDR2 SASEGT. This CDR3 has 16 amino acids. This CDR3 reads CASSEFPLREGFEQYF. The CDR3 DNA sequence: TGTGCCAGCAGTGAATTCCCCTTGCGGGAGGGGTTCGAGCAGTACTTC.

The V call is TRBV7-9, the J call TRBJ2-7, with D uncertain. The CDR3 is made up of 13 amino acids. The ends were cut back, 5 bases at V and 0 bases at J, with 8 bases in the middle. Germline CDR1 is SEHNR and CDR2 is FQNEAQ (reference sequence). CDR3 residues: CASSPSASYEQYF. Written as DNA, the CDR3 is TGTGCCAGCAGCCCCAGCGCCTCCTACGAGCAGTACTTC. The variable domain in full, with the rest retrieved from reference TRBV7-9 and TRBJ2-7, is DTGVSQNPRHKITKRGQNVTFRCDPISEHNRLYWYRQTLGQGPEFLTYFQNEAQLEKSRLLSDRFSAERPKGSFSTLEIQRTEQGDSAMYLCASSPSASYEQYFGPGTRLTVT.

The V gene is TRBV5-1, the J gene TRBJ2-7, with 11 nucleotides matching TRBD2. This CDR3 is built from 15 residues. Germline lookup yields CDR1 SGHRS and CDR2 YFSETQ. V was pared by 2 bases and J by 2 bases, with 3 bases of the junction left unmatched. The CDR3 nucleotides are TGCGCCAGCAGCTTCATAGCGGGGGGGCCCTACGAGCAGTACTTC. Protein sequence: CASSFIAGGPYEQYF.

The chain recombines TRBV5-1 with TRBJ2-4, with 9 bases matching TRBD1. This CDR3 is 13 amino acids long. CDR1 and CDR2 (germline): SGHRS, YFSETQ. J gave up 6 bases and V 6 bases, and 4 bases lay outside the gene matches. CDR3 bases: TGCGCCAGCACCTCGGACAGGGGAAACATTCAGTACTTC. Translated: CASTSDRGNIQYF. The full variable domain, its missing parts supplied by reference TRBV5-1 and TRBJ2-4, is KAGVTQTPRYLIKTRGQQVTLSCSPISGHRSVSWYQQTPGQGLQFLFEYFSETQRNKGNFPGRFSGRQFSNSRSEMNVSTLELGDSALYLCASTSDRGNIQYFGAGTRLSVL.

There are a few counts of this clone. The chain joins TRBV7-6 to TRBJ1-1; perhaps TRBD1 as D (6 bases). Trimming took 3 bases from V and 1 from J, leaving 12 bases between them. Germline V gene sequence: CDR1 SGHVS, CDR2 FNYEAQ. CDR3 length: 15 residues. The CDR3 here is CASSLGAGENTEAFF. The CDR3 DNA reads TGTGCCAGCAGCTTGGGGGCAGGGGAGAACACTGAAGCTTTCTTT.

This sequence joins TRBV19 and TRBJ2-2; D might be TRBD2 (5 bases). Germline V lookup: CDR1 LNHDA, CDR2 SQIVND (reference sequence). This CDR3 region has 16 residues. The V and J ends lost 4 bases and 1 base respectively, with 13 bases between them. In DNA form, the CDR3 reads TGTGCCAGTAGTAAGGTCCGGGGTTTGAACACCGGGGAGCTGTTTTTT. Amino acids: CASSKVRGLNTGELFF.

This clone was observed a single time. The CDR3 region is CASSFVQGLYNEQFF. CDR3 in DNA: TGTGCCAGCAGCTTTGTACAGGGGCTATACAATGAGCAGTTCTTC. V usage is TRBV5-6 and J usage is TRBJ2-1; 7 bases match TRBD1. The CDR3 has 15 residues. Germline V lookup: CDR1 SGHDT, CDR2 YYEEEE. The ends lost 2 bases at V and 4 bases at J; junction bases unmatched: 6.

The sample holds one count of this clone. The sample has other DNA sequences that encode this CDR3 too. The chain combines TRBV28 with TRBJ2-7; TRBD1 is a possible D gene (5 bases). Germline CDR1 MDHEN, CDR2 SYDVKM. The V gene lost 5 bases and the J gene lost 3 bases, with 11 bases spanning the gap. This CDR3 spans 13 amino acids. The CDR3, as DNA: TGTGCCAGCAGTAGGCAGGGATACTACGAGCAGTACTTC. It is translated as CASSRQGYYEQYF.

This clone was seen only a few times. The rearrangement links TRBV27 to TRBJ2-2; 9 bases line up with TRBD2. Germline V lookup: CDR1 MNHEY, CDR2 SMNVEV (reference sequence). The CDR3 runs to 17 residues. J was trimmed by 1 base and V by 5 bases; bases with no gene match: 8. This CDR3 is CASSMLGGRENTGELFF. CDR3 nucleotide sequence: TGTGCCAGCAGTATGTTAGGCGGGAGGGAGAACACCGGGGAGCTGTTTTTT.

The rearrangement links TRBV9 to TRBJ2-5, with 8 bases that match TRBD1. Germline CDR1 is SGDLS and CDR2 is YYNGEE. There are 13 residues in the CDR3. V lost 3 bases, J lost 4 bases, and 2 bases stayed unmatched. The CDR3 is CASSETGGETQYF. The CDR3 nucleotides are TGTGCCAGCAGCGAAACAGGGGGAGAGACCCAGTACTTC.

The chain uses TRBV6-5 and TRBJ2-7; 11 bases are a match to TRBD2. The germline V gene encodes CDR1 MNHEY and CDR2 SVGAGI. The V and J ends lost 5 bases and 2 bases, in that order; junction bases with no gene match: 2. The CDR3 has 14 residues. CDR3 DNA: TGTGCCAGCAGTAAGACTAGCGGGACCTACGAGCAGTACTTC. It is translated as CASSKTSGTYEQYF.

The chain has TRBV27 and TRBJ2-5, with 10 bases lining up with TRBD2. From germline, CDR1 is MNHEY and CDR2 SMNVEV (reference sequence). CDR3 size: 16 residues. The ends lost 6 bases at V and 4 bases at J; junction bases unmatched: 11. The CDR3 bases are TGTGCCAGCAGCCTTATCCTAGCGGGAGCTGTAGAGACCCAGTACTTC. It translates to CASSLILAGAVETQYF.

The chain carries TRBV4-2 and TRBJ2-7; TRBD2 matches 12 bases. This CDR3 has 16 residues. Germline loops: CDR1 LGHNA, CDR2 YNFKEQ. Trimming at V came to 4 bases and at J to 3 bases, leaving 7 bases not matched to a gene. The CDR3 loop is CASSLTPSGRDYEQYF. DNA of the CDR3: TGTGCCAGCAGCCTTACCCCTAGCGGGAGGGACTACGAGCAGTACTTC.

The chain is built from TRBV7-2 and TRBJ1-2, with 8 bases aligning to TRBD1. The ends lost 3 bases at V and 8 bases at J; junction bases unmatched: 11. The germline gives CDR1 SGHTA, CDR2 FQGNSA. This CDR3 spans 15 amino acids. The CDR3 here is CASSFQAGQGYGYTF. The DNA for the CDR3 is TGTGCCAGCAGCTTCCAGGCTGGACAGGGTTACGGCTACACCTTC.

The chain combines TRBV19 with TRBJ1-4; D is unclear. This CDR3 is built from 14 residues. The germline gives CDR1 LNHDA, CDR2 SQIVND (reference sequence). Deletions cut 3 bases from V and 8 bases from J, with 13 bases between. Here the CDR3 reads CASSIGEPPEKLFF. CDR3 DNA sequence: TGTGCCAGTAGTATTGGAGAACCGCCGGAAAAACTGTTTTTT.

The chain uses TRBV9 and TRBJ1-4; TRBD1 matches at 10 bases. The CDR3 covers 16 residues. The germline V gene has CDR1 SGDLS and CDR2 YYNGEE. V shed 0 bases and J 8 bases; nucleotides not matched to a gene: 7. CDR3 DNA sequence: TGTGCCAGCAGCGTAGGGGCCGGACAGGGGGGCGAAAAACTGTTTTTT. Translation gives CASSVGAGQGGEKLFF.

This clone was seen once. CDR3 in amino acids: CASSQSGVNQPQHF. The CDR3 region has the DNA TGCGCCAGCAGTCAATCCGGGGTAAATCAGCCCCAGCATTTT. V gene TRBV23-1 combines with J gene TRBJ1-5; D gene uncertain. TRBV23-1 is assigned to the ORF class and has an uncertain function. V was clipped by 0 bases and J by 4 bases, with 7 bases between them. CDR3 length equals 14 residues.

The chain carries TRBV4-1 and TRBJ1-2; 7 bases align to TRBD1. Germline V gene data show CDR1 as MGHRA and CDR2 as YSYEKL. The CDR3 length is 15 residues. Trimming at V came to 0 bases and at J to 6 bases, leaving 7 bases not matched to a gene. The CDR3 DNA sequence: TGCGCCAGCAGCCAAGATCAGGGGGTTTCGAATGGCTACACCTTC. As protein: CASSQDQGVSNGYTF.